These 24 T cell receptor beta chains were sequenced from one sample in a study of T cell responses to AZD1222 COVID-19 vaccine (dated by TCRdb to the early 2020s). The sample's time point, from its label and the paper: baseline before first vaccination. Library preparation was by the immunoSEQ multiplex PCR assay. Drawn from immuneACCESS, this table holds only the in-frame rearrangements with V and J called that TCRdb kept. Clones are partly lost; checked studies trace under half to an unresolved V gene and leave the rest unexplained. In all, the sample holds about 110,000 clones, and about 94% of those were seen once. Of the sample, 2.2% is held by the ten largest clones. Source: peripheral blood, taken on day 0 of AZD1222 vaccination. These receptors all stem from an adult in good health.

The genes are TRBV7-7 and TRBJ2-1; D unresolved. Germline V CDR1 and CDR2: SSHAT, FNYEAQ (reference sequence). CDR3 length: 15 amino acids. V dropped 1 base and J dropped 2 bases, with 9 bases sitting between them. The CDR3 is CASSLDPLTYNEQFF. In DNA, the CDR3 is TGTGCCAGCAGCTTAGATCCCCTCACCTACAATGAGCAGTTCTTC. The variable domain in full, completed from reference TRBV7-7 and TRBJ2-1, reads GAGVSQSPRYKVTKRGQDVTLRCDPISSHATLYWYQQALGQGPEFLTYFNYEAQPDKSGLPSDRFSAERPEGSISTLTIQRTEQRDSAMYRCASSLDPLTYNEQFFGPGTRLTVL.

The chain employs TRBV7-9 and TRBJ1-1; no reliable D call. Per the germline V gene, CDR1 is SEHNR and CDR2 is FQNEAQ (reference sequence). With 5 bases removed from V and 9 bases from J, the gap between germline ends came to 10 bases. The CDR3 has 11 residues. The CDR3 DNA is TGTGCCAGCAGCCTCAACACGCAAGCTTTCTTT. Its protein product is CASSLNTQAFF.

This chain links TRBV5-1 with TRBJ2-5; D assignment may be TRBD1 or TRBD2 (5 bases each). Trimming took 5 bases from V and 1 from J, leaving 15 bases between them. Germline V gene sequence: CDR1 SGHRS, CDR2 YFSETQ. This CDR3 is built from 15 residues. The CDR3 is CASSLGSGTQETQYF. CDR3 sequence (DNA): TGCGCCAGCAGTCTTGGATCGGGGACCCAAGAGACCCAGTACTTC.

This chain joins TRBV10-3 and TRBJ2-3, with unresolved D. The CDR3 runs to 14 residues. V was pared by 2 bases and J by 0 bases, with 6 bases between. Germline loops: CDR1 ENHRY, CDR2 SYGVKD. The CDR3 DNA is TGTGCCATCAGTGAGATCTCTAGCACAGATACGCAGTATTTT. It translates to CAISEISSTDTQYF.

This chain uses TRBV19 with TRBJ1-4; 10 bases align to TRBD1. This CDR3 has 15 residues. Germline V gene lookup returns CDR1 LNHDA and CDR2 SQIVND (reference sequence). J gave up 7 bases and V 1 base, and 3 bases lay outside the gene matches. The CDR3 is CASSIGQGAREKLFF. CDR3 DNA sequence: TGTGCCAGTAGTATAGGACAGGGGGCTCGTGAAAAACTGTTTTTT.

J is TRBJ2-7 and V is TRBV6-7; maybe TRBD1 (6 bases). TRBV6-7 is sorted into the ORF group, with uncertain function. The CDR3 spans 14 residues. The V end lost 4 bases, the J end lost 1 base, and 11 bases lay between the germline ends. CDR3 coding DNA: TGTGCCAGCAGTTCAGGGGCCGATTCCTACGAGCAGTACTTC. It translates to CASSSGADSYEQYF.

V usage is TRBV13 and J usage is TRBJ1-4; TRBD1 aligns across 8 bases. The trim removed 4 bases at V and 6 bases at J, leaving 4 bases unmatched. The germline gives CDR1 PRHDT, CDR2 FYEKMQ (reference sequence). The CDR3 length is 14 residues. This chain's CDR3 is CASSSTDRDEKLFF. The CDR3, as DNA: TGTGCCAGCAGCTCTACGGACAGGGATGAAAAACTGTTTTTT. The full variable domain, in which reference TRBV13 and TRBJ1-4 provide the parts outside the CDR3, is AAGVIQSPRHLIKEKRETATLKCYPIPRHDTVYWYQQGPGQDPQFLISFYEKMQSDKGSIPDRFSAQQFSDYHSELNMSSLELGDSALYFCASSSTDRDEKLFFGSGTQLSVL.

The V call is TRBV12-5, the J call TRBJ2-5; either TRBD1 or TRBD2 may supply D (5 bases each). With 1 base removed from V and 0 bases from J, the gap between germline ends came to 15 bases. Germline lookup yields CDR1 LGHNT and CDR2 FRNRAP. The CDR3 contains 17 residues. DNA for the CDR3: TGTGCTAGTGGTTTGGACCAGGGACGGGTGTACCAAGAGACCCAGTACTTC. This gives the protein CASGLDQGRVYQETQYF. Looking up the rest from reference TRBV12-5 and TRBJ2-5 gives the full variable domain: DARVTQTPRHKVTEMGQEVTMRCQPILGHNTVFWYRQTMMQGLELLAYFRNRAPLDDSGMPKDRFSAEMPDATLATLKIQPSEPRDSAVYFCASGLDQGRVYQETQYFGPGTRLLVL.

The V and J genes are TRBV12-1 and TRBJ2-5; the table's D call TRBD2 went unverified against the DNA. TRBV12-1 is deemed a pseudogene. CDR3 size: 17 residues. The CDR3 DNA is TGTGCCAGCAGGGGGAGGTCTAGCGGGAGGCCCGCTGTGACCCAGTACTTC. Encoded protein: CASRGRSSGRPAVTQYF.

The chain is built from TRBV6-6 and TRBJ1-2; no clear D gene. The CDR3 is 12 amino acids. Per germline, CDR1 MNHNY and CDR2 SVGAGI (reference sequence). The V gene lost 6 bases and the J gene lost 8 bases, with 13 bases spanning the gap. The CDR3 is CASRSTGLGYTF. DNA for the CDR3: TGTGCCAGCAGGTCTACGGGGTTAGGCTACACCTTC.

The V and J genes are TRBV2 and TRBJ1-2; 10 nucleotides agree with TRBD1. J was trimmed by 8 bases and V by 6 bases; bases with no gene match: 6. Germline CDR1 reads SNHLY; CDR2 reads FYNNEI. The CDR3 loop spans 13 amino acids. CDR3 in amino acids: CASSGQGVGGYTF. The CDR3 DNA sequence: TGTGCCAGCAGCGGACAGGGGGTCGGCGGCTACACCTTC.

The J gene is TRBJ2-5, the V gene TRBV27; D may be TRBD2 (7 bases). Germline CDR1 and CDR2: MNHEY and SMNVEV (reference sequence). The ends were cut back, 1 base at V and 2 bases at J, with 17 bases in the middle. The CDR3 runs 17 residues. The CDR3 nucleotides are TGTGCCAGCAGTTTATATGGGGGGGGCAGGGTTCAAGAGACCCAGTACTTC. This translates into CASSLYGGGRVQETQYF.

The rearrangement links TRBV28 to TRBJ1-3; D may be TRBD1 (6 bases). The CDR3 extends over 16 amino acids. V gave up 7 bases and J gave up 4 bases, with 20 bases separating them. The germline CDR1 and CDR2 sequences are MDHEN and SYDVKM. The CDR3 DNA follows: TGTGCCAGCACCCCTCCTATGGGGGCAGGGGGAAACACCATATATTTT. As protein: CASTPPMGAGGNTIYF.

The chain links TRBV5-1 to TRBJ2-7; 7 bases are shared with TRBD1. V trimming: 4 bases; J trimming: 5 bases; junction bases outside the gene matches: 24. This CDR3 has 19 residues. The germline gives CDR1 SGHRS, CDR2 YFSETQ. The CDR3 sequence: CASSPNPYSSTGRPNEQYF. CDR3 DNA sequence: TGCGCCAGCAGCCCGAATCCATACTCATCGACAGGGCGGCCCAACGAGCAGTACTTC.

This sequence joins TRBV28 and TRBJ1-2; TRBD1 is a possible D gene (6 bases). V lost 2 bases to trimming and J lost 7 bases, with 14 bases between them. The CDR3 has 14 residues. CDR1 is MDHEN, CDR2 SYDVKM, per germline. DNA for the CDR3: TGTGCCAGCAGTTTACTCTCAGGGGCCTTTGGCTACACCTTC. This encodes CASSLLSGAFGYTF.

V usage is TRBV7-2 and J usage is TRBJ1-1; 8 nucleotides agree with TRBD1. Germline V lookup: CDR1 SGHTA, CDR2 FQGNSA. CDR3 length: 15 residues. With 0 bases clipped from V and 6 bases from J, the junction kept 6 bases outside the gene matches. CDR3 coding DNA: TGTGCCAGCAGCTTAGCGGGACAGGCAGGGGCTGAAGCTTTCTTT. This translates into CASSLAGQAGAEAFF.

The chain recombines TRBV30 with TRBJ1-2; D unclear. CDR1 is GTSNPN, CDR2 SVGIG, per germline (reference sequence). This CDR3 spans 17 amino acids. V lost 5 bases and J 4 bases, leaving 26 bases between the germline ends. The CDR3 DNA sequence: TGTGCCTGGGGTACCCCGGGAAGACACCTTTTGGGCTATGGCTACACCTTC. This sequence encodes CAWGTPGRHLLGYGYTF.

The rearrangement joins TRBV11-2 to TRBJ1-5; 7 positions agree with TRBD1. Germline lookup yields CDR1 SGHAT and CDR2 FQNNGV. J lost 4 bases, V lost 5 bases, and 5 bases had no gene match. The CDR3 extends over 14 amino acids. CDR3: CASSPGQRNQPQHF. The CDR3 DNA reads as TGTGCCAGCAGCCCGGGACAGCGAAATCAGCCCCAGCATTTT. Based on the CDR3 plus reference TRBV11-2 and TRBJ1-5, the full variable domain is EAGVAQSPRYKIIEKRQSVAFWCNPISGHATLYWYQQILGQGPKLLIQFQNNGVVDDSQLPKDRFSAERLKGVDSTLKIQPAKLEDSAVYLCASSPGQRNQPQHFGDGTRLSIL.

This clone was seen only once. This rearrangement joins TRBV5-6 to TRBJ1-2, with 7 bases identical to TRBD1. Germline CDR1 SGHDT, CDR2 YYEEEE. CDR3 length: 15 amino acids. V was clipped by 0 bases and J by 4 bases; unmatched bases: 6. DNA for the CDR3: TGTGCCAGCAGCTTGGTCGGGACAGAGGGCTATGGCTACACCTTC. Its protein product is CASSLVGTEGYGYTF.

The genes are TRBV27 and TRBJ2-7; unclear D gene. V lost 5 bases, J lost 3 bases, and 11 bases lay in between. The CDR3 sequence is 13 residues long. Germline V gene lookup returns CDR1 MNHEY and CDR2 SMNVEV (reference sequence). CDR3 in DNA: TGTGCCAGCAGTCGCACAGAGGACTACGAGCAGTACTTC. Encoded protein: CASSRTEDYEQYF.

The chain is built from TRBV6-1 and TRBJ1-2; possible D gene TRBD1, 5 bases. V dropped 3 bases and J dropped 8 bases, with 13 bases sitting between them. Per the germline V gene, CDR1 is MNHNS and CDR2 is SASEGT. CDR3 size: 13 residues. CDR3 sequence: CASSDLGWGGYTF. For the CDR3, the DNA is TGTGCCAGCAGTGACCTGGGGTGGGGCGGCTACACCTTC.

The gene calls are TRBV5-1 and TRBJ1-1; 9 bases are shared with TRBD1. Germline assignment: CDR1 SGHRS and CDR2 YFSETQ. Losses at the gene ends were 8 bases for V and 9 bases for J; bases not matched to a gene: 14. CDR3 length equals 14 residues. The CDR3: CASQLDLGTGKAFF. DNA for the CDR3: TGCGCCAGTCAGCTCGACCTGGGGACAGGGAAAGCTTTCTTT.

The chain is built from TRBV4-1 and TRBJ1-1; TRBD1 might be the D (6 bases). Deletions cut 4 bases from V and 0 bases from J, with 15 bases between. CDR1 and CDR2 (germline): MGHRA, YSYEKL. The CDR3 spans 16 residues. The CDR3 is CASSPRGPGVNTEAFF. The CDR3 nucleotides read TGCGCCAGCAGCCCACGTGGTCCAGGGGTGAACACTGAAGCTTTCTTT.

The chain has TRBV6-5 and TRBJ2-1; TRBD1 might be the D (6 bases). The CDR3 is 16 residues long. The germline V gene encodes CDR1 MNHEY and CDR2 SVGAGI. The V gene lost 2 bases and the J gene lost 0 bases, with 11 bases spanning the gap. CDR3 region: CASSYLDRSSYNEQFF. CDR3 in DNA: TGTGCCAGCAGTTACCTTGACAGGAGCTCCTACAATGAGCAGTTCTTC.